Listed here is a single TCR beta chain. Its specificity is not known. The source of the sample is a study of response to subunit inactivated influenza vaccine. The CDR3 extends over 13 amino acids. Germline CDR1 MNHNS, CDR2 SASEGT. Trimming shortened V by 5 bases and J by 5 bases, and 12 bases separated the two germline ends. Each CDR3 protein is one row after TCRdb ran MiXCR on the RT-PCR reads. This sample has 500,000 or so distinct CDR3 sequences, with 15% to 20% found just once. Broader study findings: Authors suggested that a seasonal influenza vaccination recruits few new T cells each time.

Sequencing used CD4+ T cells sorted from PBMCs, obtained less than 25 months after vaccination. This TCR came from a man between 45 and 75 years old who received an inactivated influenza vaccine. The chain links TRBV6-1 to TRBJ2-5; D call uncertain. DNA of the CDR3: TGTGCCAGCAGTACGAGAGTCGGGGAGACCCAGTACTTC. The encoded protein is CASSTRVGETQYF.